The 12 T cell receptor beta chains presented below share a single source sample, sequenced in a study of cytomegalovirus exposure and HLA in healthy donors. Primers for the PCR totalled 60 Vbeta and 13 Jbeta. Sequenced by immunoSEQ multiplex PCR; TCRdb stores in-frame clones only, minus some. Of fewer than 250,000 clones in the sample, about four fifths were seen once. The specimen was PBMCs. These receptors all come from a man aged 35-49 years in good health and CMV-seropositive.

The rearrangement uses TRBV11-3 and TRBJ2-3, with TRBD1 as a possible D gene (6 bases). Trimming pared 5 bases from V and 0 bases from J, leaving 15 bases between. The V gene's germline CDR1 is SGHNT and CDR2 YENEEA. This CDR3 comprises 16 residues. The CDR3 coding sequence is TGTGCCAGCAGCCTCGGTAGGGGGAGTAGCACAGATACGCAGTATTTT. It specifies CASSLGRGSSTDTQYF.

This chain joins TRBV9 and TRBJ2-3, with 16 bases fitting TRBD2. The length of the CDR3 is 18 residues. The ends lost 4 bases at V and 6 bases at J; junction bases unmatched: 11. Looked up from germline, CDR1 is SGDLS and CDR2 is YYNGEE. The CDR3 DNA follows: TGTGCCAGCAGCCCAGGGGGACTAGCGGGAGGGCCCTCCGATACGCAGTATTTT. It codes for CASSPGGLAGGPSDTQYF.

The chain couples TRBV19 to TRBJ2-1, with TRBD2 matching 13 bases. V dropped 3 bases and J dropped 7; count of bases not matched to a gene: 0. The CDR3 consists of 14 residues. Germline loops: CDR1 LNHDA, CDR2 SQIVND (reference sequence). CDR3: CASSMTSGRNEQFF. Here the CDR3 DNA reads TGTGCCAGTAGTATGACTAGCGGGAGGAATGAGCAGTTCTTC.

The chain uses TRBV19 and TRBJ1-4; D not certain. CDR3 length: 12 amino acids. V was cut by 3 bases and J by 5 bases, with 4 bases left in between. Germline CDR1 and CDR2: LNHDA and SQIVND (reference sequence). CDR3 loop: CASSILNEKLFF. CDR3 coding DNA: TGTGCCAGTAGTATTCTGAATGAAAAACTGTTTTTT. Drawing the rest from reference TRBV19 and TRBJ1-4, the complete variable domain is DGGITQSPKYLFRKEGQNVTLSCEQNLNHDAMYWYRQDPGQGLRLIYYSQIVNDFQKGDIAEGYSVSREKKESFPLTVTSAQKNPTAFYLCASSILNEKLFFGSGTQLSVL.

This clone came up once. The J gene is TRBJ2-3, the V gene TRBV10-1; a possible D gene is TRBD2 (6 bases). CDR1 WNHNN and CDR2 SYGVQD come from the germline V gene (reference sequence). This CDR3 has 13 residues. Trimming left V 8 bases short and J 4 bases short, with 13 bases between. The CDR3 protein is CASSDYKADTQYF. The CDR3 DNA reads TGCGCCAGCTCGGACTACAAGGCAGATACGCAGTATTTT.

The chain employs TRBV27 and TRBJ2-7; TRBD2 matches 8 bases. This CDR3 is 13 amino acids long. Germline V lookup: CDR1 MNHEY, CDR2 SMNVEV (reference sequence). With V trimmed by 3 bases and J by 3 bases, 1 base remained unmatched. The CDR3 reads CASSFGRVYEQYF. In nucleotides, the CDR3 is TGTGCCAGCAGTTTCGGGAGGGTCTACGAGCAGTACTTC.

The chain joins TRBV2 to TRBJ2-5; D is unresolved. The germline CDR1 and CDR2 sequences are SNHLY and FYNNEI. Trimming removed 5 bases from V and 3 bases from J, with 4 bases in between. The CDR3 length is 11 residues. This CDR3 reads CASSPKETQYF. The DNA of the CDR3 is TGTGCCAGCAGTCCTAAAGAGACCCAGTACTTC.

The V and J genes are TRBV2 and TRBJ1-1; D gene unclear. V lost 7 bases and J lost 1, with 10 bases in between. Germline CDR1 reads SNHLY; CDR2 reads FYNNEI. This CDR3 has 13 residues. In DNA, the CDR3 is TGTGCCAGCATGGGCCCGTCGAACACTGAAGCTTTCTTT. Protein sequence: CASMGPSNTEAFF. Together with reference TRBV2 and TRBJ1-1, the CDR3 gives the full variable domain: EPEVTQTPSHQVTQMGQEVILRCVPISNHLYFYWYRQILGQKVEFLVSFYNNEISEKSEIFDDQFSVERPDGSNFTLKIRSTKLEDSAMYFCASMGPSNTEAFFGQGTRLTVV.

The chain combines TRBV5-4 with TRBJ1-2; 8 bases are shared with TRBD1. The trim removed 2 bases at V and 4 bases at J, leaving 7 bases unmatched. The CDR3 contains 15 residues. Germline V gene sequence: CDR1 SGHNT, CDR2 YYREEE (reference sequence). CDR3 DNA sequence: TGTGCCAGCAGCTTTGGACAGGGTCCCGCCTATGGCTACACCTTC. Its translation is CASSFGQGPAYGYTF.

The CDR3 region is CASSDVGANTEAFF. Here the CDR3 DNA reads TGTGCCAGCAGTGACGTAGGGGCGAACACTGAAGCTTTCTTT. The V call is TRBV25-1, the J call TRBJ1-1; D perhaps matches TRBD1 (5 bases). Per germline, CDR1 MGHDK and CDR2 SYGVNS. This CDR3 is built from 14 residues. V was pared by 3 bases and J by 1 base, with 9 bases between.

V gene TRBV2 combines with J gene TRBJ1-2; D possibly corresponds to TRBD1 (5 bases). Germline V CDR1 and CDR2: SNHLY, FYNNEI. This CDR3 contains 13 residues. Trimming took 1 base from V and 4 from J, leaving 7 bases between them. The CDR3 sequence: CASSEEGLYGYTF. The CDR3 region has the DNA TGTGCCAGCAGTGAAGAGGGACTCTATGGCTACACCTTC.

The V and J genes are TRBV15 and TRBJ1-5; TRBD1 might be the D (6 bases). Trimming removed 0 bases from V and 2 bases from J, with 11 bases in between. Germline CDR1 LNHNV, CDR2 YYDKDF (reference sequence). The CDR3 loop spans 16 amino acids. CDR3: CATSRDRGGGNQPQHF. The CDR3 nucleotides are TGTGCCACCAGCAGAGATAGGGGGGGCGGCAATCAGCCCCAGCATTTT.